The next 9 T cell receptor beta chains were all read from a single sample in a study of shared T cell receptors in the human thymus. Assay used: immunoSEQ multiplex PCR; TCRdb lists only in-frame clones, some missing. Of some 640,000 clones listed, about 90% are singletons. This same sample was also part of a study on human thymus T cells.

The sample taken for sequencing was thymocytes. The receptors were sampled from a boy less than two years old with a congenital heart defect.

The CDR3 DNA is TGTGCCAGCAGCTTGGGGTCTCTTTCAGAGGGAGGCTACACCTTC. Translation gives CASSLGSLSEGGYTF. This rearrangement joins TRBV5-4 to TRBJ1-2, with D unresolved. Per the germline V gene, CDR1 is SGHNT and CDR2 is YYREEE (reference sequence). The CDR3 sequence is 15 residues long. Trimming cost V 0 bases and J 8 bases, with 17 bases left between them.

The chain employs TRBV9 and TRBJ2-5; 9 positions agree with TRBD2. Trimming removed 6 bases from V and 5 bases from J; junction bases left unmatched: 5. This CDR3 contains 13 residues. Germline CDR1 is SGDLS and CDR2 is YYNGEE. The DNA for the CDR3 is TGTGCCAGCAATACAGGGACTAGCGAGACCCAGTACTTC. Translation gives CASNTGTSETQYF.

This chain joins TRBV4-2 and TRBJ1-1; possibly TRBD1 for D (6 bases). Trimming removed 0 bases from V and 6 bases from J, with 17 bases in between. The CDR3 spans 16 residues. Per the germline V gene, CDR1 is LGHNA and CDR2 is YNFKEQ. The CDR3 coding sequence is TGTGCCAGCAGCCAAGAGGGGGGGCACCTTGGGCCTGAAGCTTTCTTT. As protein: CASSQEGGHLGPEAFF.

The table lists this clone with a few counts. The chain links TRBV19 to TRBJ2-3; 7 bases line up with TRBD2. V shed 5 bases and J 6 bases; nucleotides not matched to a gene: 17. Per the germline V gene, CDR1 is LNHDA and CDR2 is SQIVND (reference sequence). The CDR3 length is 17 residues. The CDR3 region is CASSPSRTSPRGDTQYF. The CDR3 DNA reads as TGTGCCAGTAGTCCCAGCCGGACTAGTCCCCGAGGGGATACGCAGTATTTT.

There are a few counts of this clone. The chain links TRBV4-2 to TRBJ1-6; D might be TRBD1 (6 bases). The germline V gene has CDR1 LGHNA and CDR2 YNFKEQ. Trimming removed 4 bases from V and 8 bases from J, with 12 bases in between. The CDR3 length is 14 residues. CDR3 DNA sequence: TGTGCCAGCAGCCTACAGAACAGGGATTCACCCCTCCACTTT. This codes for CASSLQNRDSPLHF.

The chain is built from TRBV6-6 and TRBJ2-1; tentatively, D is TRBD2 (5 bases). The CDR3 spans 13 residues. The V end lost 7 bases, the J end lost 6 bases, and 13 bases lay between the germline ends. The germline gives CDR1 MNHNY, CDR2 SVGAGI (reference sequence). The CDR3 nucleotides read TGTGCCAGCAAAGAAGGACTTTTCAATGAGCAGTTCTTC. Translated: CASKEGLFNEQFF.

V is TRBV5-4 and J is TRBJ2-3, with 10 bases matching TRBD2. The J segment lost 2 bases and the V segment lost 1 base, leaving 10 bases of the junction unmatched. The CDR3 contains 18 residues. The V gene's germline CDR1 is SGHNT and CDR2 YYREEE (reference sequence). The DNA of the CDR3 is TGTGCCAGCAGCTTGTGGACATGGACTAGCGGAACCACAGATACGCAGTATTTT. Protein: CASSLWTWTSGTTDTQYF.

The rearrangement uses TRBV28 and TRBJ2-7, with 7 bases aligning to TRBD1. CDR3 length equals 13 residues. Trimming cost V 5 bases and J 3 bases; bases outside gene matches: 4. Looked up from germline, CDR1 is MDHEN and CDR2 is SYDVKM. In DNA, the CDR3 is TGTGCCAGCAGTGCCACAGGGGACTACGAGCAGTACTTC. Its translation: CASSATGDYEQYF.

The CDR3 sequence: CASSDPGADTEAFF. The CDR3 DNA reads as TGTGCCAGCAGTGATCCGGGAGCGGACACTGAAGCTTTCTTT. The chain is built from TRBV6-1 and TRBJ1-1; D not certain. V lost 3 bases, J lost 3 bases, and 11 bases lay in between. The CDR3 spans 14 residues. The germline CDR1 and CDR2 sequences are MNHNS and SASEGT.